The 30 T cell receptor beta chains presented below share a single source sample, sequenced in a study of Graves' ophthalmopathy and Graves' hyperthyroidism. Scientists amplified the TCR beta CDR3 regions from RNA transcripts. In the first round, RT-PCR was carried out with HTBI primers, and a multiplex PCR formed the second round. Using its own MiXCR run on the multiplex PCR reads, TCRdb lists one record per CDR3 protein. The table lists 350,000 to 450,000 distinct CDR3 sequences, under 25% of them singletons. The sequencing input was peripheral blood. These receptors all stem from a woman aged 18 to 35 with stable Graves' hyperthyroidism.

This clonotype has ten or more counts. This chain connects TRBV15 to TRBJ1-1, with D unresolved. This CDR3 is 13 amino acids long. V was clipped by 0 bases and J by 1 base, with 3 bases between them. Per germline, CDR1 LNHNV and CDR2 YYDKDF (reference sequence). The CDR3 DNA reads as TGTGCCACCAGCAGAGAGGCGAACACTGAAGCTTTCTTT. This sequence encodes CATSREANTEAFF.

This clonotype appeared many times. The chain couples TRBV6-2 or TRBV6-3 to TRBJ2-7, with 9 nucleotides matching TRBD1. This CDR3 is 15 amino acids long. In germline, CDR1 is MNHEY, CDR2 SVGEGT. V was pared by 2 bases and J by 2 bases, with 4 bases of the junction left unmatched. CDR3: CASSYQDRGAYEQYF. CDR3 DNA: TGTGCCAGCAGTTACCAAGACAGGGGGGCCTACGAGCAGTACTTC.

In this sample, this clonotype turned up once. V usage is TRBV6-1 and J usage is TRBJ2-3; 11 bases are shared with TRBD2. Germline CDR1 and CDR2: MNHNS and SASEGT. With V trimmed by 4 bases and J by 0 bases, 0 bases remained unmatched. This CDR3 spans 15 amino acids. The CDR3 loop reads CASSGLAGSTDTQYF. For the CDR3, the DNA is TGTGCCAGCAGTGGACTAGCGGGGAGCACAGATACGCAGTATTTT.

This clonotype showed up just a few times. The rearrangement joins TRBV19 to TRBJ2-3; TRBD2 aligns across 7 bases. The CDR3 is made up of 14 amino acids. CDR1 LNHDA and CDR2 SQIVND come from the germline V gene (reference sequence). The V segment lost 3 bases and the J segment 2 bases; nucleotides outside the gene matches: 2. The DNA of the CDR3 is TGTGCCAGTAGTATTAAGCGGGACACAGATACGCAGTATTTT. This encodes CASSIKRDTDTQYF.

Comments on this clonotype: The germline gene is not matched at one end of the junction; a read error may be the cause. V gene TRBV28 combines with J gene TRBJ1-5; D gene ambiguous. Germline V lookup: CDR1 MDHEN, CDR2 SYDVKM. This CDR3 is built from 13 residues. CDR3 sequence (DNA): TGTACCAGCAACTGGAGTGCCAATCAGCCCCAGCATTTT. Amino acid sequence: CTSNWSANQPQHF.

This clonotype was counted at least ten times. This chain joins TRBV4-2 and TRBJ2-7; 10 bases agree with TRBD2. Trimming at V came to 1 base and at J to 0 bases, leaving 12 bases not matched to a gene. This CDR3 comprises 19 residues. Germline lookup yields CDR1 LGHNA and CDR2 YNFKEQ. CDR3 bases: TGTGCCAGCAGCCAAGGGGACTGGGTAGCGGGAGGCTCCTCCTACGAGCAGTACTTC. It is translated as CASSQGDWVAGGSSYEQYF.

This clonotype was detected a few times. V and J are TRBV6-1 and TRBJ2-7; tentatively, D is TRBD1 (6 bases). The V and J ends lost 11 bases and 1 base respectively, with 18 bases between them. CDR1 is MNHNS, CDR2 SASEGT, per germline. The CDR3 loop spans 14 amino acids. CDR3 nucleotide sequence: TGTGCCTCCCAGGGACACCTTCGGTCCTACGAGCAGTACTTC. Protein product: CASQGHLRSYEQYF.

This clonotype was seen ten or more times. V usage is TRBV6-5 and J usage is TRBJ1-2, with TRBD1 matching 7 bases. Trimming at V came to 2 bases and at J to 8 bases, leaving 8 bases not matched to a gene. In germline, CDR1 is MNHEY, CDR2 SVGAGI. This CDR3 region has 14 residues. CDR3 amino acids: CASSYRGQVWGYTF. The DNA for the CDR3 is TGTGCCAGCAGTTACAGGGGGCAGGTATGGGGCTACACCTTC.

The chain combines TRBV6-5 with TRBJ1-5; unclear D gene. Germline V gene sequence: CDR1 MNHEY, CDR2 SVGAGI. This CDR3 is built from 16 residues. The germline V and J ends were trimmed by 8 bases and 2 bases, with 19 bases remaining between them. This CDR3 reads CASLTTKSKGNQPQHF. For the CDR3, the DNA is TGTGCCAGCCTTACTACTAAGTCGAAGGGCAATCAGCCCCAGCATTTT.

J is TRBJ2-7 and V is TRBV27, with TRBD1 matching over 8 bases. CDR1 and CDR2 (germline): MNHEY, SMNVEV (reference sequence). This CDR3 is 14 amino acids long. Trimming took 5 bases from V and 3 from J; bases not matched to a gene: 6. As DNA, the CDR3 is TGTGCCAGCAGTGGGGGACAGGCCCTCTACGAGCAGTACTTC. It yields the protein CASSGGQALYEQYF.

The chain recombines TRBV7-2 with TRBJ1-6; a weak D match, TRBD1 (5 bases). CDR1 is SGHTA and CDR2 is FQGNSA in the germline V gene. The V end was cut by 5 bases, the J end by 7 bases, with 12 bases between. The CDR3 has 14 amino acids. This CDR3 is CASSLRDGNSPLHF. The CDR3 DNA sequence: TGTGCCAGCAGCCTCCGGGACGGGAATTCACCCCTCCACTTT.

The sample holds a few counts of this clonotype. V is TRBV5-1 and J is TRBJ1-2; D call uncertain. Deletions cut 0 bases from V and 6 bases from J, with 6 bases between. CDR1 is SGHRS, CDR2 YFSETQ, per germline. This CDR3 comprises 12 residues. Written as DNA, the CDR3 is TGCGCCAGCAGCTTGGTAGGGAATGGCTACACCTTC. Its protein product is CASSLVGNGYTF.

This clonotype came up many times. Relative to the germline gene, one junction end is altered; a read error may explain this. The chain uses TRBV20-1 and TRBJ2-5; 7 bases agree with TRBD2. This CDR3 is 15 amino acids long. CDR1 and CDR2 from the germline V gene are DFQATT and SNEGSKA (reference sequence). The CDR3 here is CSARGGGPYQEAQYF. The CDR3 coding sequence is TGCAGTGCTAGGGGCGGGGGACCGTACCAAGAGGCCCAATACTTC.

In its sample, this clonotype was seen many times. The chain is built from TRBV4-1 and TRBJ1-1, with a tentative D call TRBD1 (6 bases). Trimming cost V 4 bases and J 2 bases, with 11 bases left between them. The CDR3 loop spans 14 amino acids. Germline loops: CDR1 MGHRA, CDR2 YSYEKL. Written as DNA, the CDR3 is TGCGCCAGCAGCCTATACAGGGCCAACACTGAAGCTTTCTTT. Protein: CASSLYRANTEAFF.

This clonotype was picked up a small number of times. In nucleotides, the CDR3 is TGTGCCAGCAGCTTAAATCCGGTCACAGATACGCAGTATTTT. Its protein product is CASSLNPVTDTQYF. The chain carries TRBV11-2 and TRBJ2-3; no reliable D call. The germline V gene encodes CDR1 SGHAT and CDR2 FQNNGV. There are 14 residues in the CDR3. The V end lost 2 bases, the J end lost 2 bases, and 8 bases lay between the germline ends.

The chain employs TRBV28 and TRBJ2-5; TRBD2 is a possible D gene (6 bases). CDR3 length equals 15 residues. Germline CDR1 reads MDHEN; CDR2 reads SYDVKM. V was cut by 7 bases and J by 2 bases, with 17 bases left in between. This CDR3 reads CASNRRGTVQETQYF. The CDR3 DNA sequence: TGTGCCAGCAATCGCCGCGGGACTGTTCAAGAGACCCAGTACTTC.

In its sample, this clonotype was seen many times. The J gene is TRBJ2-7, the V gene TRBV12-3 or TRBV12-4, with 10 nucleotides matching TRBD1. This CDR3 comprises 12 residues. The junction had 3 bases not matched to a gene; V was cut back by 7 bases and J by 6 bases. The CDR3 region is CASKRTGGEQYF. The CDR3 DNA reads TGTGCCAGCAAAAGGACAGGGGGCGAGCAGTACTTC.

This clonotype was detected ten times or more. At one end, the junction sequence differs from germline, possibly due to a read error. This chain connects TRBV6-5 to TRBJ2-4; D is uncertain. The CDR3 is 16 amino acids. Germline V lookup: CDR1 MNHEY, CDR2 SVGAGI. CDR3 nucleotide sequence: TGTGCCAGCAGTTACTCGGGTCCGGTAGCCAAAAACATTAAGTACTTC. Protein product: CASSYSGPVAKNIKYF.

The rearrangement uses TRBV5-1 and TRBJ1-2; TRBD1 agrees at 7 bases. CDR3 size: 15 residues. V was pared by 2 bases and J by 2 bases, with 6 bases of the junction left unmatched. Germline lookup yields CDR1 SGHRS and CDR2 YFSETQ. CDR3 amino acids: CASSFLQTGNYGYTF. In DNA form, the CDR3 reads TGCGCCAGCAGCTTCCTCCAGACAGGGAACTATGGCTACACCTTC.

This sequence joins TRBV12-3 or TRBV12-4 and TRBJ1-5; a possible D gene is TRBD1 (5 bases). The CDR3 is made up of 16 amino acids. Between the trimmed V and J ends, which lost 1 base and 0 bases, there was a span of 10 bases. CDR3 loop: CASSLGTRYSNQPQHF. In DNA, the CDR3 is TGTGCCAGCAGTTTAGGGACAAGGTATAGCAATCAGCCCCAGCATTTT.

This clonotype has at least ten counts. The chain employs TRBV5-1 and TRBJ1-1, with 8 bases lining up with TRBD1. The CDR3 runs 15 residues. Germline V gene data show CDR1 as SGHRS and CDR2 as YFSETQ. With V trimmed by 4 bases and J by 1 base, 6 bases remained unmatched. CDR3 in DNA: TGCGCCAGCAGCCCACGCACAGGGGGGAACACTGAAGCTTTCTTT. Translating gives CASSPRTGGNTEAFF.

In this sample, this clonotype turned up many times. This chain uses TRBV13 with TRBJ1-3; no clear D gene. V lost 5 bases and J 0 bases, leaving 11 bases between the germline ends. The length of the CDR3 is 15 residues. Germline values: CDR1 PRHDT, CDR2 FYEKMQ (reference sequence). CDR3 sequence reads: CASSAGKGSGNTIYF. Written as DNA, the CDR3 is TGTGCCAGCAGCGCCGGTAAGGGCTCTGGAAACACCATATATTTT.

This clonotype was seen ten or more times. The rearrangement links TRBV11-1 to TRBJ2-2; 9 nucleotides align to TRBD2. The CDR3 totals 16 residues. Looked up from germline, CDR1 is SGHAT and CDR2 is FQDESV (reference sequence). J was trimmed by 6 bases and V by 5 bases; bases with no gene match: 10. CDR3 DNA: TGTGCCAGCAGCCAGCGATGGCTAGCGGGACCCGGGGAGCTGTTTTTT. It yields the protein CASSQRWLAGPGELFF.

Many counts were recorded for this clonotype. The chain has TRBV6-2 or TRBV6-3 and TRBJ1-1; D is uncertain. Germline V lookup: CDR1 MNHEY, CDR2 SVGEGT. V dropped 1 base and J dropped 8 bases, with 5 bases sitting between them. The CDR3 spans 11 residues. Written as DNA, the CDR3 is TGTGCCAGCAGTTACTGGGCAGAAGCTTTCTTT. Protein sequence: CASSYWAEAFF.

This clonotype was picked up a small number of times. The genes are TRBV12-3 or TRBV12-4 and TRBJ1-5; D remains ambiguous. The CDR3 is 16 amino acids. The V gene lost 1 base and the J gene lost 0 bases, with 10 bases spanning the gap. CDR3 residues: CASSLGQIYSNQPQHF. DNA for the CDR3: TGTGCCAGCAGTTTAGGGCAGATTTATAGCAATCAGCCCCAGCATTTT.

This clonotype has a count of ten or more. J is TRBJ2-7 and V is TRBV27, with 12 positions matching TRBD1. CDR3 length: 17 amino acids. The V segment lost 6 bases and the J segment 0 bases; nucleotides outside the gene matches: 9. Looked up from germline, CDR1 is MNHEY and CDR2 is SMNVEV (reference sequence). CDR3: CASRRDRGLLSSYEQYF. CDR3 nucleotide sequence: TGTGCCAGCAGAAGGGACAGGGGGCTCCTAAGCTCCTACGAGCAGTACTTC.

CDR3 nucleotide sequence: TGCAGCGTCAAACAGGGGAATGGCTACACCTTC. The encoded protein is CSVKQGNGYTF. The chain couples TRBV29-1 to TRBJ1-2; 7 bases match TRBD1. The germline CDR1 and CDR2 sequences are SQVTM and ANQGSEA. The CDR3 is made up of 11 amino acids. J was trimmed by 6 bases and V by 6 bases; bases with no gene match: 4.

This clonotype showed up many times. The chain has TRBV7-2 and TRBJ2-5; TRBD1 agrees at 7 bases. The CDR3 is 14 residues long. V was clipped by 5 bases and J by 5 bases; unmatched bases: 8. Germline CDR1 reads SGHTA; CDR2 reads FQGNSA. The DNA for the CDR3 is TGTGCCAGCAGCCTAGACAGGGCGCGGGAGACCCAGTACTTC. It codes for CASSLDRARETQYF. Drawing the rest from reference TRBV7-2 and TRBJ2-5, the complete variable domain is GAGVSQSPSNKVTEKGKDVELRCDPISGHTALYWYRQSLGQGLEFLIYFQGNSAPDKSGLPSDRFSAERTGGSVSTLTIQRTQQEDSAVYLCASSLDRARETQYFGPGTRLLVL.

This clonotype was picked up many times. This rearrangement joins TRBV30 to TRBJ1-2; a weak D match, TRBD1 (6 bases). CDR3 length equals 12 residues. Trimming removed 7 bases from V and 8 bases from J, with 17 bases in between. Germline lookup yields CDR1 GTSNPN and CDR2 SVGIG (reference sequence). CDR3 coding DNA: TGTGCCTTGAGGCGGGGGGCAACGGGCTACACCTTC. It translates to CALRRGATGYTF.

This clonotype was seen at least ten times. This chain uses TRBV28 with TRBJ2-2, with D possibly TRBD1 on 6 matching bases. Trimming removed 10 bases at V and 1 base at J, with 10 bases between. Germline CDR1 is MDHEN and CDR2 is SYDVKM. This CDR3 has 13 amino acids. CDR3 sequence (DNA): TGTGCCACTGGACAGCAGAACACCGGGGAGCTGTTTTTT. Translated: CATGQQNTGELFF.